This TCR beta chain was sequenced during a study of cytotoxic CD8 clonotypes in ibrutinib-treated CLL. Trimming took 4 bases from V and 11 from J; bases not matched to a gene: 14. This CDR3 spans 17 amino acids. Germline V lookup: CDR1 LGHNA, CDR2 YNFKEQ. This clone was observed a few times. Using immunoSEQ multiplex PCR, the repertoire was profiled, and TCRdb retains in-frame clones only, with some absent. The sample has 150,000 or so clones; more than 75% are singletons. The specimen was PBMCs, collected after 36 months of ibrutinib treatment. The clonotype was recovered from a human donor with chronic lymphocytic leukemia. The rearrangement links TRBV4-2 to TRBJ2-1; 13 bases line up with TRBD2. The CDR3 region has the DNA TGTGCCAGCAGCCGCTCTTTCACTAGCGGGAGGGCCAACAAGCAGTTCTTC. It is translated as CASSRSFTSGRANKQFF.